This T cell receptor (beta chain) stems from a study of blood T cell repertoires in COVID-19. About the study: The study drew acute and convalescent COVID-19 samples from the United States, Italy and Spain. PBMCs, B-cell-depleted T cells, or T cells provided the cDNA or gDNA that made up the material.

Trimming pared 5 bases from V and 4 bases from J, leaving 11 bases between. Looked up from germline, CDR1 is SNHLY and CDR2 is FYNNEI. The CDR3 is 13 amino acids. How the authors handled the data: Estimates of nucleated cell counts were drawn from the amplification of reference gene primers. Assay used: immunoSEQ multiplex PCR; TCRdb lists only in-frame clones, some missing. V, J and clone size reflect that table, while D and trimming were determined from the DNA. The sample has 150,000 to 180,000 clones, approximately 78% seen once. The receptor's source is a man aged 80 or over with acute or convalescent COVID-19. Sequencing was performed on peripheral blood. V and J are TRBV2 and TRBJ1-2; D possibly corresponds to TRBD1 (6 bases). The CDR3 region is CASSSGVRYGYTF. The CDR3 DNA is TGTGCCAGCAGTTCAGGGGTGCGCTATGGCTACACCTTC.